This T cell receptor (beta chain) was identified during a study of blood T cell repertoires in COVID-19. This CDR3 is 14 amino acids long. Germline loops: CDR1 LGHDT, CDR2 YNNKEL (reference sequence). Trimming took 9 bases from V and 2 from J, leaving 14 bases between them. TCRdb keeps only in-frame clones here, not all; method: immunoSEQ multiplex PCR. The table lists 25,000 to 30,000 clones, about 80% of them singletons. The receptor was derived from a man between 65 and 79 years old with active COVID-19. The V call is TRBV3-1 (or the pseudogene TRBV3-2), the J call TRBJ2-4; tentative D call: TRBD1 (6 bases). Specimen: peripheral blood. CDR3 residues: CASFYRESKNIQYF. CDR3 bases: TGTGCCAGTTTCTACAGGGAGTCCAAAAACATTCAGTACTTC.